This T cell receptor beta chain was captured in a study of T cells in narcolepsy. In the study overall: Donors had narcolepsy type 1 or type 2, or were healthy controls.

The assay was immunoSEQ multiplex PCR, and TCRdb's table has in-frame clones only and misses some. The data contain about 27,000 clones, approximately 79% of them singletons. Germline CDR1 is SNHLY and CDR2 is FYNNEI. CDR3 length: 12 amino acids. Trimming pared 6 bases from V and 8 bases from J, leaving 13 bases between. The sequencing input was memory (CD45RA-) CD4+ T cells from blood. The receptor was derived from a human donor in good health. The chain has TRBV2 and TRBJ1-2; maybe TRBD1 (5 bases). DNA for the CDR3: TGTGCCAGCAGCGAGACCAGGGAAGGCTACACCTTC. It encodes CASSETREGYTF.